The 20 T cell receptor beta chains given below trace back to one sample, sequenced in a study of cytomegalovirus exposure and HLA in healthy donors. The PCR contained 60 Vbeta and 13 Jbeta primers. Assay used: immunoSEQ multiplex PCR; TCRdb lists only in-frame clones, some missing. The data contain under 250,000 clones, approximately 87% of them seen just once; the ten biggest clones take up 1.3%. What was sequenced was PBMCs. Receptor source: a human donor in good health.

Of note for this clone: The same CDR3 also results from other DNA sequences found in this sample. The chain has TRBV5-1 and TRBJ2-5; 16 bases agree with TRBD2. The CDR3 has 16 residues. The V and J ends lost 3 bases and 4 bases, in that order; junction bases with no gene match: 3. Looked up from germline, CDR1 is SGHRS and CDR2 is YFSETQ. The CDR3 region is CASSYGTSGRGETQYF. The CDR3 DNA reads as TGCGCCAGCAGCTATGGGACTAGCGGGAGGGGAGAGACCCAGTACTTC. The full variable domain, with the rest looked up from reference TRBV5-1 and TRBJ2-5, is KAGVTQTPRYLIKTRGQQVTLSCSPISGHRSVSWYQQTPGQGLQFLFEYFSETQRNKGNFPGRFSGRQFSNSRSEMNVSTLELGDSALYLCASSYGTSGRGETQYFGPGTRLLVL.

The chain couples TRBV11-2 to TRBJ2-1, with D possibly matching TRBD2 (6 bases). The CDR3 runs to 14 residues. Germline assignment: CDR1 SGHAT and CDR2 FQNNGV. The germline V and J ends were trimmed by 5 bases and 5 bases, with 13 bases remaining between them. The CDR3: CASSPTSADNEQFF. The DNA of the CDR3 is TGTGCCAGCAGCCCGACTAGTGCCGACAATGAGCAGTTCTTC.

J is TRBJ2-1 and V is TRBV18; D perhaps matches TRBD1 (5 bases). Germline values: CDR1 KGHSH, CDR2 LQKENI. V was trimmed by 1 base and J by 10 bases, leaving 11 bases between them. This CDR3 has 13 residues. CDR3 residues: CASSPLRGWEQFF. CDR3 DNA sequence: TGTGCCAGCTCACCACTAAGGGGCTGGGAGCAGTTCTTC.

The chain combines TRBV2 with TRBJ2-5, with TRBD2 matching 8 bases. V trimming: 4 bases; J trimming: 2 bases; junction bases outside the gene matches: 9. The germline V gene encodes CDR1 SNHLY and CDR2 FYNNEI. This CDR3 is 16 amino acids long. The CDR3 coding sequence is TGTGCCAGCAGTGCTCCCAGACTAGCGCTACAAGAGACCCAGTACTTC. Its protein is CASSAPRLALQETQYF.

This chain uses TRBV4-1 with TRBJ2-2; TRBD2 agrees at 13 bases. J lost 0 bases, V lost 2 bases, and 3 bases had no gene match. The CDR3 sequence is 18 residues long. Germline V gene sequence: CDR1 MGHRA, CDR2 YSYEKL. CDR3 protein: CASSQLGLAGPNTGELFF. In nucleotides, the CDR3 is TGCGCCAGCAGCCAATTGGGACTAGCGGGGCCGAACACCGGGGAGCTGTTTTTT.

This rearrangement joins TRBV27 to TRBJ2-1; 7 bases are a match to TRBD1. CDR3 length: 14 amino acids. The trim removed 2 bases at V and 6 bases at J, leaving 4 bases unmatched. CDR1 is MNHEY and CDR2 is SMNVEV in the germline V gene (reference sequence). CDR3 sequence: CASSLMAGGNEQFF. CDR3 nucleotide sequence: TGTGCCAGCAGTTTAATGGCAGGGGGCAATGAGCAGTTCTTC.

The chain combines TRBV4-1 with TRBJ1-4; D unclear. The germline CDR1 and CDR2 sequences are MGHRA and YSYEKL. Deletions cut 0 bases from V and 3 bases from J, with 8 bases between. This CDR3 spans 15 amino acids. The CDR3 DNA follows: TGCGCCAGCAGCCAAGAGGCACGGGCTAATGAAAAACTGTTTTTT. Amino acid sequence: CASSQEARANEKLFF.

This chain uses TRBV7-3 with TRBJ2-2; no definite D call. Trimming removed 8 bases from V and 4 bases from J, with 11 bases in between. CDR1 and CDR2 (germline): SGHTA, FQGTGA. CDR3 length equals 13 residues. DNA of the CDR3: TGTGCCAGCGCGGAATCTGCCACCGGGGAGCTGTTTTTT. It codes for CASAESATGELFF.

The table lists this clone with a count of one. The J gene is TRBJ2-7, the V gene TRBV19, with 9 bases identical to TRBD2. This CDR3 comprises 15 residues. In germline, CDR1 is LNHDA, CDR2 SQIVND (reference sequence). Trimming took 3 bases from V and 1 from J; bases not matched to a gene: 4. The CDR3: CASSIVLAGSYEQYF. The CDR3 region has the DNA TGTGCCAGTAGTATCGTGCTAGCGGGGTCCTACGAGCAGTACTTC.

This chain connects TRBV6-5 to TRBJ1-4, with 9 bases matching TRBD1. CDR3 length: 16 amino acids. J lost 8 bases, V lost 4 bases, and 11 bases had no gene match. Germline CDR1 reads MNHEY; CDR2 reads SVGAGI. CDR3 in amino acids: CASSLLRTGAREKLFF. CDR3 in DNA: TGTGCCAGCAGTTTACTTCGGACAGGGGCGAGGGAAAAACTGTTTTTT.

This clone was detected once. This chain links TRBV2 with TRBJ2-1; 12 positions agree with TRBD2. The CDR3 totals 13 residues. Trimming took 8 bases from V and 9 from J; bases not matched to a gene: 5. Germline values: CDR1 SNHLY, CDR2 FYNNEI. CDR3 DNA: TGTGCCAGCGGGACTAGCGGGTTCGGTGAGCAGTTCTTC. This codes for CASGTSGFGEQFF.

The gene calls are TRBV6-1 and TRBJ1-1; a weak D match, TRBD1 (6 bases). CDR3 size: 13 residues. Germline-derived CDR1 and CDR2 are MNHNS and SASEGT. The CDR3 bases are TGTGTCACAGGGATTGGGGTTACTACTGAAGCTTTCTTT. Protein: CVTGIGVTTEAFF.

The chain has TRBV28 and TRBJ1-2; 8 bases fit TRBD1. The CDR3 sequence is 17 residues long. After removal of 6 bases from V and 2 bases from J, the junction contained 14 bases not matched to a gene. Germline V gene lookup returns CDR1 MDHEN and CDR2 SYDVKM. In nucleotides, the CDR3 is TGTGCCAGCAGGGGAGGACAGGGCTACCCCTCGAACTATGGCTACACCTTC. Encoded protein: CASRGGQGYPSNYGYTF.

This clone was observed a handful of times. The gene calls are TRBV5-1 and TRBJ2-3; 11 nucleotides line up with TRBD2. This CDR3 is built from 15 residues. The trim removed 1 base at V and 4 bases at J, leaving 2 bases unmatched. CDR1 and CDR2 (germline): SGHRS, YFSETQ. This CDR3 reads CASSLTSGSADTQYF. CDR3 nucleotide sequence: TGCGCCAGCAGCTTGACTAGCGGGAGTGCAGATACGCAGTATTTT.

This sequence joins TRBV30 and TRBJ2-5; D may be TRBD1 (5 bases). Germline values: CDR1 GTSNPN, CDR2 SVGIG (reference sequence). V lost 3 bases to trimming and J lost 3 bases, with 5 bases between them. This CDR3 is built from 11 residues. CDR3: CAWSREETQYF. In nucleotides, the CDR3 is TGTGCCTGGAGCAGGGAAGAGACCCAGTACTTC.

V usage is TRBV7-6 and J usage is TRBJ2-7, with D tentatively TRBD2 (7 bases). The CDR3 has 15 amino acids. Germline values: CDR1 SGHVS, CDR2 FNYEAQ. Trimming cost V 1 base and J 0 bases, with 10 bases left between them. DNA of the CDR3: TGTGCCAGCAGCTTAGGGGGGGGCAGCTCCTACGAGCAGTACTTC. This sequence encodes CASSLGGGSSYEQYF.

This clone showed up just once. This sequence joins TRBV4-1 and TRBJ1-5; TRBD1 is a possible D gene (5 bases). The CDR3 spans 17 residues. Trimming removed 0 bases at V and 3 bases at J, with 15 bases between. Looked up from germline, CDR1 is MGHRA and CDR2 is YSYEKL. The CDR3 DNA reads as TGCGCCAGCAGCCAAGAGGGCGAAGGGGTTGACAATCAGCCCCAGCATTTT. Translated: CASSQEGEGVDNQPQHF.

This chain links TRBV7-8 with TRBJ2-5, with 8 positions matching TRBD1. The junction had 7 bases not matched to a gene; V was cut back by 5 bases and J by 5 bases. This CDR3 has 14 residues. Germline CDR1 reads SGHVS; CDR2 reads FQNEAQ. This CDR3 is CASSGQGPWETQYF. The CDR3 nucleotides read TGTGCCAGCAGCGGACAGGGTCCGTGGGAGACCCAGTACTTC.

This chain joins TRBV29-1 and TRBJ1-2, with 7 bases that match TRBD1. This CDR3 is 11 amino acids long. Germline CDR1 reads SQVTM; CDR2 reads ANQGSEA. V lost 7 bases, J lost 6 bases, and 5 bases stayed unmatched. In nucleotides, the CDR3 is TGCAGCGCCCCCAGGGGGAATGGCTACACCTTC. Amino acid sequence: CSAPRGNGYTF.

Turning to this clone: A read error may account for a junction end that differs from germline. The chain links TRBV29-1 to TRBJ1-2; 10 nucleotides align to TRBD1. This CDR3 is built from 14 residues. The germline CDR1 and CDR2 sequences are SQVTM and ANQGSEA. The CDR3 DNA is TGCGGCGTCCCACGGGACAGGGGTTCTAATGGCTACACCTTC. This translates into CGVPRDRGSNGYTF.